This T cell receptor beta chain was recovered during a study of T cells expressing NK-cell markers. Notes on the study in general: CD8+ T cells in more than five donors included dominant NKG2C+ clonotypes at roughly 1.0-8%. The study did not resolve the HCMV specificity of expanded NKG2C+ T cell clones.

For this clonotype: The antigen remains unidentified.

TCRdb reprocessed the 5' RACE reads, keeping one entry per CDR3 protein, no DNA. Its table records about 370,000 distinct CDR3 sequences. Germline V CDR1 and CDR2: SGHDN, FVKESK. The CDR3 contains 15 residues. The sequence was obtained from a woman between 45 and 60 years old in good health. The chain links TRBV14 to TRBJ2-1; the D gene TCRdb calls, TRBD2, cannot be checked with no DNA. The sequencing input was blood T cells: a sorted CD56 or NKG2C T cell subset, CD4+ or CD8+ T cells, or bulk PBMC T cells (not recorded which). The CDR3 region is CASSWASGRGNEQFF.